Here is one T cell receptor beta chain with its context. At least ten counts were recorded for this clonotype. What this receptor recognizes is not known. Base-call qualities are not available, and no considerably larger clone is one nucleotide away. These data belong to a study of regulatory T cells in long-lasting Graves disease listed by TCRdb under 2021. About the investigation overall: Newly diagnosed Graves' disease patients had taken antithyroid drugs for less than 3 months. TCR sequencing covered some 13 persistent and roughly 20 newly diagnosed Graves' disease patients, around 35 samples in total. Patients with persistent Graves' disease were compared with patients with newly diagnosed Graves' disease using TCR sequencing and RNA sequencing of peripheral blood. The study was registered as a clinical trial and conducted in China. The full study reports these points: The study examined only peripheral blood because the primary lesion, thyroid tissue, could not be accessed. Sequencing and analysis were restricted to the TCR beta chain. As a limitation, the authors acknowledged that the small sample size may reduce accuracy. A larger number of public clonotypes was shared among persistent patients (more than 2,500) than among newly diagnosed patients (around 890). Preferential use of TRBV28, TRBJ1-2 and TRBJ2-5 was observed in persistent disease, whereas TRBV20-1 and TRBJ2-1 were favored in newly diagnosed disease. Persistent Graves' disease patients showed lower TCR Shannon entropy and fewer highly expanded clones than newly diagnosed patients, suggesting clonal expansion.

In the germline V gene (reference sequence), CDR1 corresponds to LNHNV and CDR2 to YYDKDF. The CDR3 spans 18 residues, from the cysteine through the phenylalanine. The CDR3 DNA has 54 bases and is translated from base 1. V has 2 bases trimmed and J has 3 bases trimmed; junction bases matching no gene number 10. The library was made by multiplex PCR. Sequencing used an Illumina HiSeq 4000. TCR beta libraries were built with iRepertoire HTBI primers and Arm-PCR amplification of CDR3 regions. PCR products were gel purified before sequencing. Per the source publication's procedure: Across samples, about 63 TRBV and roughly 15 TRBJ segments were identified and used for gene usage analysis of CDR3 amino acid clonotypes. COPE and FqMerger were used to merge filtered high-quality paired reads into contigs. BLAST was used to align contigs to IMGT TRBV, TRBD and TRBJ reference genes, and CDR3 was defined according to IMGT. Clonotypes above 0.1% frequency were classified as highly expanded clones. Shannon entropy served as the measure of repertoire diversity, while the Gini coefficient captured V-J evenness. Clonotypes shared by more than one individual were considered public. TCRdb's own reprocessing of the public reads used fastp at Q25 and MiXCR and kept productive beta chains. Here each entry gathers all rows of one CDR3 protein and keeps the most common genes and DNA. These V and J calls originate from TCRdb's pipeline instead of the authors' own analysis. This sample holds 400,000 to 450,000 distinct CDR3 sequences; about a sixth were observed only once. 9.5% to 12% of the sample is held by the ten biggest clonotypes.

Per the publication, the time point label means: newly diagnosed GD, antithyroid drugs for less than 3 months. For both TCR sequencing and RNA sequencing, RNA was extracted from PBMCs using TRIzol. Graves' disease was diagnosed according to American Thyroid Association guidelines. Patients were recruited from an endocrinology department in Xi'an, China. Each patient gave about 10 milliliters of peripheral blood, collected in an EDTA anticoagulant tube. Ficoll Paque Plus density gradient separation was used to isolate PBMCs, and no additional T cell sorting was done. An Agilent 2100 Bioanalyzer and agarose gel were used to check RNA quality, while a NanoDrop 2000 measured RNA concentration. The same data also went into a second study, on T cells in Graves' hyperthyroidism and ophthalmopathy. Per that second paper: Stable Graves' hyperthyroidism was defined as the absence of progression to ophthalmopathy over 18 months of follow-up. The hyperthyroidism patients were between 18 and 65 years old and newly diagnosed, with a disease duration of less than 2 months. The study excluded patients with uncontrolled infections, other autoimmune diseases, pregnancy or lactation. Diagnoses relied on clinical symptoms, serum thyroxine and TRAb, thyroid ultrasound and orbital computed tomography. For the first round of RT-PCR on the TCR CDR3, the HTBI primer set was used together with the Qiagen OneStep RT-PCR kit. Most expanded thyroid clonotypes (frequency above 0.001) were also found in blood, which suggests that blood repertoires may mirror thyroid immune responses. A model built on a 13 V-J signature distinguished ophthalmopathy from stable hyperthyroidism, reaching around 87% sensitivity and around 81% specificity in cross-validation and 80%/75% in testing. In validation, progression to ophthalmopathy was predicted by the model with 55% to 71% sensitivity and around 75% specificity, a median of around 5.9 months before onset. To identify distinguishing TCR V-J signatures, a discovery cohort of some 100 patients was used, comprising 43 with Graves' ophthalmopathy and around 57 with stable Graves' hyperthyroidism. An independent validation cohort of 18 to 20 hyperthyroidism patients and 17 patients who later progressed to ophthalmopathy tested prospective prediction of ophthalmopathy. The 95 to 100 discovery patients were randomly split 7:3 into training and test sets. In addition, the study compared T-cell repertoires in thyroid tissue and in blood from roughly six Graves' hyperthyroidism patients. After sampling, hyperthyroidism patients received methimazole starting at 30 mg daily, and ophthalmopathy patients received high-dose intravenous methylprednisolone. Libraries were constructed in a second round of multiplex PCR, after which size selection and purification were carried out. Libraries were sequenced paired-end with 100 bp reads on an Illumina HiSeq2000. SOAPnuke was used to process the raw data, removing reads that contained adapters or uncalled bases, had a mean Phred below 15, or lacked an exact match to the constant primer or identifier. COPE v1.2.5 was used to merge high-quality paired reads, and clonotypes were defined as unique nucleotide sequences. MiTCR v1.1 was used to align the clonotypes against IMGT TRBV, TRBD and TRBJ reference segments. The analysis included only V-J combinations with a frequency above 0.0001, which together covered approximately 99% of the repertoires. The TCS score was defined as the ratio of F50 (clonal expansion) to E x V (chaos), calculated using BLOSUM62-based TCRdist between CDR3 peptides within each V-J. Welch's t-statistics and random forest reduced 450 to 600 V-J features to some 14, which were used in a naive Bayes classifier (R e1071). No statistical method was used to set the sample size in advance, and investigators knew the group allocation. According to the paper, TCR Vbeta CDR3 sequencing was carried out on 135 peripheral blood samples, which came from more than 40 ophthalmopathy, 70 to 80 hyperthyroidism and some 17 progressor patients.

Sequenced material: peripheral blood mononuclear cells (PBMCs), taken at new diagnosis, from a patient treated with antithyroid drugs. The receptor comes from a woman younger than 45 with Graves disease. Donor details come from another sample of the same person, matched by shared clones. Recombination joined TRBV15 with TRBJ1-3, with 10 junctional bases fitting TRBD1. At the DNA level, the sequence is TGTGCCACCAGCAGATACCGGGACAGGGGATTCGGTGGAAACACCATATATTTT. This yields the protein CATSRYRDRGFGGNTIYF. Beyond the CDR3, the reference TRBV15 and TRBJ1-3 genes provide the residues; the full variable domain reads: DAMVIQNPRYQVTQFGKPVTLSCSQTLNHNVMYWYQQKSSQAPKLLFHYYDKDFNNEADTPDNFQSRRPNTSFCFLDIRSPGLGDTAMYLCATSRYRDRGFGGNTIYFGEGSWLTVV.